The 9 T cell receptor beta chains in this list originate from one sample, sequenced in a study of blood T cell repertoires in COVID-19. TCRdb's copy holds only in-frame clones and misses some; the assay was immunoSEQ multiplex PCR. The sample records about 330,000 clones, approximately 85% being singletons. Sequenced sample: peripheral blood. The receptors come from a woman in her forties or fifties with acute or convalescent COVID-19.

The V and J genes are TRBV5-4 and TRBJ2-7; weak D call: TRBD2 (5 bases). Trimming pared 2 bases from V and 0 bases from J, leaving 12 bases between. CDR1 and CDR2 from the germline V gene are SGHNT and YYREEE (reference sequence). The CDR3 is 15 residues long. The CDR3 region has the DNA TGTGCCAGCAGCTTATTGACTACCAGCTCCTACGAGCAGTACTTC. Protein product: CASSLLTTSSYEQYF.

V usage is TRBV19 and J usage is TRBJ2-1; 12 bases align to TRBD2. Germline V CDR1 and CDR2: LNHDA, SQIVND (reference sequence). The CDR3 contains 15 residues. With 7 bases clipped from V and 7 bases from J, the junction kept 8 bases outside the gene matches. DNA for the CDR3: TGTGCCAGTACCGCCTGGACTAGCGGGGTTAATGAGCAGTTCTTC. This encodes CASTAWTSGVNEQFF. The variable domain in full, completed from reference TRBV19 and TRBJ2-1, reads DGGITQSPKYLFRKEGQNVTLSCEQNLNHDAMYWYRQDPGQGLRLIYYSQIVNDFQKGDIAEGYSVSREKKESFPLTVTSAQKNPTAFYLCASTAWTSGVNEQFFGPGTRLTVL.

The chain recombines TRBV28 with TRBJ1-4; 7 bases map to TRBD1. The CDR3 loop spans 14 amino acids. Germline loops: CDR1 MDHEN, CDR2 SYDVKM. V trimming: 7 bases; J trimming: 5 bases; junction bases outside the gene matches: 7. The CDR3: CASKNRGENEKLFF. DNA of the CDR3: TGTGCCAGCAAAAACAGGGGTGAGAATGAAAAACTGTTTTTT.

The count of this clone is one. The chain recombines TRBV7-9 with TRBJ1-1; D unclear. Germline CDR1 and CDR2: SEHNR and FQNEAQ (reference sequence). CDR3 length: 16 residues. The V and J ends lost 0 bases and 4 bases respectively, with 15 bases between them. The CDR3 is CASSLAHAGRSTEAFF. The DNA of the CDR3 is TGTGCCAGCAGCTTAGCGCATGCAGGCCGTAGCACTGAAGCTTTCTTT. Supplemented by reference TRBV7-9 and TRBJ1-1, the full variable domain reads DTGVSQNPRHKITKRGQNVTFRCDPISEHNRLYWYRQTLGQGPEFLTYFQNEAQLEKSRLLSDRFSAERPKGSFSTLEIQRTEQGDSAMYLCASSLAHAGRSTEAFFGQGTRLTVV.

This chain uses TRBV11-3 with TRBJ1-1, with D possibly being TRBD1 (5 bases). Deletions cut 5 bases from V and 3 bases from J, with 10 bases between. Germline values: CDR1 SGHNT, CDR2 YENEEA. CDR3 size: 13 residues. For the CDR3, the DNA is TGTGCCAGCAGCCAGGGCAGGGACACTGAAGCTTTCTTT. Residues: CASSQGRDTEAFF.

The chain is built from TRBV28 and TRBJ1-6; 9 bases agree with TRBD1. This CDR3 contains 13 residues. V dropped 7 bases and J dropped 10; count of bases not matched to a gene: 5. Germline CDR1 and CDR2: MDHEN and SYDVKM. CDR3 coding DNA: TGTGCCAGCACTGGGGGACAGGGATCACCCCTCCACTTT. Translation: CASTGGQGSPLHF. The full variable domain, in which reference TRBV28 and TRBJ1-6 provide the parts outside the CDR3, is DVKVTQSSRYLVKRTGEKVFLECVQDMDHENMFWYRQDPGLGLRLIYFSYDVKMKEKGDIPEGYSVSREKKERFSLILESASTNQTSMYLCASTGGQGSPLHFGNGTRLTVT.

V usage is TRBV21-1 and J usage is TRBJ2-5; the D segment call TRBD1 is taken from the table without a DNA check. TRBV21-1 is tagged as a pseudogene. This CDR3 is built from 15 residues. The CDR3: CASSLETGAIETQYF. DNA for the CDR3: TGTGCCAGCAGCTTGGAGACAGGGGCAATAGAGACCCAGTACTTC.

The gene calls are TRBV10-3 and TRBJ2-1; a possible D gene is TRBD1 (6 bases). Germline assignment: CDR1 ENHRY and CDR2 SYGVKD. The V gene lost 9 bases and the J gene lost 2 bases, with 11 bases spanning the gap. The CDR3 covers 13 residues. Here the CDR3 reads CAIRTDPYNEQFF. The CDR3 region has the DNA TGTGCCATTCGGACAGACCCCTACAATGAGCAGTTCTTC.

The gene calls are TRBV27 and TRBJ2-5, with D tentatively TRBD1 (5 bases). Looked up from germline, CDR1 is MNHEY and CDR2 is SMNVEV (reference sequence). Deletions cut 0 bases from V and 5 bases from J, with 25 bases between. The CDR3 length is 19 residues. CDR3 nucleotides: TGTGCCAGCAGTTTATCGGGGCCGGTTGGGCAGTATTTTTCGGAGACCCAGTACTTC. Translating it yields CASSLSGPVGQYFSETQYF.